This paragraph reports one TCR beta chain. Original data processing: Reference gene primer amplification gave estimated nucleated cell counts. The table came from immunoSEQ multiplex PCR; TCRdb's copy has only in-frame clones and leaves some out. V and J calls and clone size are as listed in that table; D and trimming were resolved from the DNA. This table has roughly 150,000 clones, approximately 82% appearing once. This specimen belongs to a study of blood T cell repertoires in COVID-19. For the study at large: Collection of acute and convalescent COVID-19 samples took place in the United States, Italy and Spain. PBMCs, B-cell-depleted T cells, or T cells were the source of the cDNA or gDNA that made up the material.

V shed 4 bases and J 7 bases; nucleotides not matched to a gene: 7. The germline V gene encodes CDR1 SGHRS and CDR2 YFSETQ. The CDR3 extends over 14 amino acids. The sample consisted of peripheral blood. The clonotype originates from a woman of 80 years or more with active or convalescent COVID-19. V usage is TRBV5-1 and J usage is TRBJ2-4; 8 bases map to TRBD2. CDR3 nucleotides: TGCGCCAGCAGCCTCGGAAGCGGGAGTAACATTCAGTACTTC. Translating gives CASSLGSGSNIQYF. Filled out from reference TRBV5-1 and TRBJ2-4, the complete variable domain reads KAGVTQTPRYLIKTRGQQVTLSCSPISGHRSVSWYQQTPGQGLQFLFEYFSETQRNKGNFPGRFSGRQFSNSRSEMNVSTLELGDSALYLCASSLGSGSNIQYFGAGTRLSVL.